This T cell receptor beta chain emerged from a study of cytomegalovirus exposure and HLA in healthy donors. Looking at the study overall: One earlier analysis, a look at about 179 million T cells, found more than 100 million unique TCR beta sequences.

The CDR3 runs 14 residues. V lost 6 bases and J 1 base, leaving 10 bases between the germline ends. Germline assignment: CDR1 MDHEN and CDR2 SYDVKM. The PCR was carried out with 60 Vbeta primers and 13 Jbeta primers. Sequenced by immunoSEQ multiplex PCR; TCRdb stores in-frame clones only, minus some. The sample has 150,000 or so clones; less than 65% are singletons. Donors in the study were healthy people who gave bone marrow. The gene calls are TRBV28 and TRBJ1-5, with a possible D match to TRBD1 (6 bases). The sequence was collected from a woman between 25 and 40 years old in good health and CMV-seropositive. Specimen: PBMCs. CDR3 sequence reads: CASRITGSNQPQHF. For the CDR3, the DNA is TGTGCCAGCAGAATCACAGGGAGCAATCAGCCCCAGCATTTT.